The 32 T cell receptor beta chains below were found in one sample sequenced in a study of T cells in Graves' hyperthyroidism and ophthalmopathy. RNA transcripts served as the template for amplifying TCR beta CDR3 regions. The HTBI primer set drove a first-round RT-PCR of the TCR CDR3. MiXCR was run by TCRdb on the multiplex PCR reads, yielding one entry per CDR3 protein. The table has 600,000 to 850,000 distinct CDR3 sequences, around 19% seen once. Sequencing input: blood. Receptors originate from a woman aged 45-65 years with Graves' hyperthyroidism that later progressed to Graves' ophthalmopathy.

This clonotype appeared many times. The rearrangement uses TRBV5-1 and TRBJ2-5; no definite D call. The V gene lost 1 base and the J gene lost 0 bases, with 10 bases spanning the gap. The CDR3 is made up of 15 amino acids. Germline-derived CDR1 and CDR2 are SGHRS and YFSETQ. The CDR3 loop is CASSLSLGYQETQYF. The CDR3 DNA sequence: TGCGCCAGCAGCTTGAGTTTAGGCTACCAAGAGACCCAGTACTTC.

The CDR3 nucleotides read TGCGCCAGCAGCGCCCGGACAGGTGAAAAACTGTTTTTT. Protein product: CASSARTGEKLFF. The V gene is TRBV5-1, the J gene TRBJ1-4, with TRBD1 matching over 7 bases. Germline V gene sequence: CDR1 SGHRS, CDR2 YFSETQ. The V segment lost 4 bases and the J segment 7 bases; nucleotides outside the gene matches: 4. The CDR3 sequence is 13 residues long.

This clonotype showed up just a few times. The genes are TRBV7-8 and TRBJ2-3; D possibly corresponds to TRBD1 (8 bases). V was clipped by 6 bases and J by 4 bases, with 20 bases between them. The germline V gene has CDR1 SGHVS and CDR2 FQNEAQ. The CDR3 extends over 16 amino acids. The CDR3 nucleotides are TGTGCCAGCAGACAAACAGGACAGGGAGGGGCAGATACGCAGTATTTT. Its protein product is CASRQTGQGGADTQYF. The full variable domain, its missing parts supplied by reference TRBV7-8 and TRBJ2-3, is GAGVSQSPRYKVAKRGQDVALRCDPISGHVSLFWYQQALGQGPEFLTYFQNEAQLDKSGLPSDRFFAERPEGSVSTLKIQRTQQEDSAVYLCASRQTGQGGADTQYFGPGTRLTVL.

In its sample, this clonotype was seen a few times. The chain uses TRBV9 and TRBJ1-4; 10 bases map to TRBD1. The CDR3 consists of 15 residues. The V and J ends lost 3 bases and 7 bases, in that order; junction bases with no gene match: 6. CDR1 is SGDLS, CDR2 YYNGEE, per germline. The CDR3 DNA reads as TGTGCCAGCAGCGAGCGGACAGGGGGAGGTGAAAAACTGTTTTTT. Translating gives CASSERTGGGEKLFF.

As DNA, the CDR3 is TGTGCCAGCACCCCGAATGATCCTCCCGGGGGGGGCTACACCTTC. Encoded protein: CASTPNDPPGGGYTF. This chain links TRBV3-1 with TRBJ1-2; D is possibly TRBD1 (5 bases). The length of the CDR3 is 15 residues. Trimming removed 7 bases at V and 8 bases at J, with 23 bases between. CDR1 LGHDT and CDR2 YNNKEL come from the germline V gene (reference sequence).

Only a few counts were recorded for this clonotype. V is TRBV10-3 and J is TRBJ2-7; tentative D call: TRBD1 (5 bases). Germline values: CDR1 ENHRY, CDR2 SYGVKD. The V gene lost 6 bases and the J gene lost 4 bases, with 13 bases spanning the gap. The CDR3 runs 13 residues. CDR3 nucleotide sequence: TGTGCCATCAGCAAAGACAGTCAATACGAGCAGTACTTC. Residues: CAISKDSQYEQYF.

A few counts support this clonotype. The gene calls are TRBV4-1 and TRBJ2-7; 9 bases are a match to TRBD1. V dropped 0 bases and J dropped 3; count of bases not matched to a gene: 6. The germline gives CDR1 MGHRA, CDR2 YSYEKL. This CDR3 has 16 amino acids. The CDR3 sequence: CASSQEDRGLIYEQYF. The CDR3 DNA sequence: TGCGCCAGCAGCCAAGAGGACAGGGGCCTAATCTACGAGCAGTACTTC.

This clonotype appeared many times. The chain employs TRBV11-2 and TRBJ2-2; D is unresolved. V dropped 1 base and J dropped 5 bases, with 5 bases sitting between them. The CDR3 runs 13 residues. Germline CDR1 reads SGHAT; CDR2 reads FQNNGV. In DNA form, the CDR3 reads TGTGCCAGCAGCTTAGTAGTGACCGGGGAGCTGTTTTTT. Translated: CASSLVVTGELFF.

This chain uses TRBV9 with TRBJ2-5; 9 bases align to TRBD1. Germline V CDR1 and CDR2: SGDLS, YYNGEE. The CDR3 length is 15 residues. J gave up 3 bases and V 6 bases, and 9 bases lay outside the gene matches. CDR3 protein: CASTTGTGREETQYF. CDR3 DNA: TGTGCCAGCACGACCGGGACAGGGCGGGAAGAGACCCAGTACTTC. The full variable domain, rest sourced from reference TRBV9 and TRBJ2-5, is DSGVTQTPKHLITATGQRVTLRCSPRSGDLSVYWYQQSLDQGLQFLIQYYNGEERAKGNILERFSAQQFPDLHSELNLSSLELGDSALYFCASTTGTGREETQYFGPGTRLLVL.

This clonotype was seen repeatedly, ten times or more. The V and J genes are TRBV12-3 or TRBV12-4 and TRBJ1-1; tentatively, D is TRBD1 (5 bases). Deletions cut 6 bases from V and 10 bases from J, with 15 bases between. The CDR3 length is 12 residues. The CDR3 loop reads CASSRQGGGAFF. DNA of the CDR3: TGTGCCAGCAGCCGGCAGGGCGGGGGAGCTTTCTTT.

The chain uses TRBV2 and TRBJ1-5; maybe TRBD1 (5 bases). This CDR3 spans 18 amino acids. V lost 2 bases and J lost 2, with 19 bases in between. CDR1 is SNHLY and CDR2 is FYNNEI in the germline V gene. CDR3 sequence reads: CASSESGPYLSRNQPQHF. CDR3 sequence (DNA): TGTGCCAGCAGTGAATCAGGGCCCTATTTATCACGCAATCAGCCCCAGCATTTT.

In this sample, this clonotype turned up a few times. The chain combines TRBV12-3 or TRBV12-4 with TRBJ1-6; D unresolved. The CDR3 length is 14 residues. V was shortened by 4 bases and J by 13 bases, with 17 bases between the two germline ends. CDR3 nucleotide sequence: TGTGCCAGCAGTTCGCCAGACCTAATAGTGCCCCTCCACTTT. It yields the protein CASSSPDLIVPLHF.

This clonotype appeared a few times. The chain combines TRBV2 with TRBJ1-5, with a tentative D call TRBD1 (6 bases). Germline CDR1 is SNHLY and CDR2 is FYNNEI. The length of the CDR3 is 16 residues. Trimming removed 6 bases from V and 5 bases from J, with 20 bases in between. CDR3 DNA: TGTGCCAGCAGAGGAGGGTGGGGGCAGGGAGATCAGCCCCAGCATTTT. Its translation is CASRGGWGQGDQPQHF.

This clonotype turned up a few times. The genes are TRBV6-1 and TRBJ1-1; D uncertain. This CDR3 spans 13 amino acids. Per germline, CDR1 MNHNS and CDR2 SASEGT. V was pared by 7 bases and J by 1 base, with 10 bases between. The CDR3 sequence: CASNPVRNTEAFF. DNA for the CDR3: TGTGCCAGCAACCCGGTACGGAACACTGAAGCTTTCTTT.

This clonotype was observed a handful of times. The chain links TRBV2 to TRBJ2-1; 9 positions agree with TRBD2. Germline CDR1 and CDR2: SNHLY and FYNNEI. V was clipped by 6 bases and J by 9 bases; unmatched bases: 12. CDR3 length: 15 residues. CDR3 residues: CASSATRGGALEQFF. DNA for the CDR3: TGTGCCAGCAGCGCCACTCGCGGGGGGGCCCTTGAGCAGTTCTTC.

The CDR3 DNA is TGTGCCAGCAGCTTGGGTTCGGGGGGCGCAATCGGGGAGCTGTTTTTT. Translation gives CASSLGSGGAIGELFF. The V and J genes are TRBV5-5 and TRBJ2-2, with D possibly matching TRBD2 (7 bases). This CDR3 has 16 residues. V lost 0 bases, J lost 7 bases, and 16 bases lay in between. In germline, CDR1 is SGHKS, CDR2 YYEKEE (reference sequence). The variable domain in full, completed from reference TRBV5-5 and TRBJ2-2, reads DAGVTQSPTHLIKTRGQQVTLRCSPISGHKSVSWYQQVLGQGPQFIFQYYEKEERGRGNFPDRFSARQFPNYSSELNVNALLLGDSALYLCASSLGSGGAIGELFFGEGSRLTVL.

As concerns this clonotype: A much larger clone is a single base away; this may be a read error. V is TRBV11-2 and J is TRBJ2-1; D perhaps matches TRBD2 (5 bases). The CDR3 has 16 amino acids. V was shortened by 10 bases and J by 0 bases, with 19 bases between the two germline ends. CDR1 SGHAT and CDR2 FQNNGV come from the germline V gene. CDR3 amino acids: CANRPAGGGSYNEQFF. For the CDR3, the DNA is TGTGCCAACAGACCGGCCGGCGGAGGCTCCTACAATGAGCAGTTCTTC.

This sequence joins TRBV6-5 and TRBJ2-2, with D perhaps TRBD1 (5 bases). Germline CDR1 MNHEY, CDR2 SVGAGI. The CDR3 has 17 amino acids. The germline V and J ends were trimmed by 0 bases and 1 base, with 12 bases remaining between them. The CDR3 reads CASSYSNAGMNTGELFF. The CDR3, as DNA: TGTGCCAGCAGTTACTCGAATGCAGGGATGAACACCGGGGAGCTGTTTTTT.

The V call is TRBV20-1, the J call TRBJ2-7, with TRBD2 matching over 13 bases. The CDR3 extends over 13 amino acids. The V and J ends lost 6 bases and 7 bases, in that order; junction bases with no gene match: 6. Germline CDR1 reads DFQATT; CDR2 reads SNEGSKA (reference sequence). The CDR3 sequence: CSATSGGGDEQYF. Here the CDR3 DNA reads TGCAGTGCAACTAGCGGGGGGGGGGATGAGCAGTACTTC.

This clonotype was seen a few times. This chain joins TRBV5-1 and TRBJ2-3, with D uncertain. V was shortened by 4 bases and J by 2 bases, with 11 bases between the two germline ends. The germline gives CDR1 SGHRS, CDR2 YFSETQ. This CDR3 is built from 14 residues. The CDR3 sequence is CASSLGPLTDTQYF. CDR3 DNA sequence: TGCGCCAGCAGCCTAGGACCCCTCACAGATACGCAGTATTTT. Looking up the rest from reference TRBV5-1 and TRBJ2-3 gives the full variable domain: KAGVTQTPRYLIKTRGQQVTLSCSPISGHRSVSWYQQTPGQGLQFLFEYFSETQRNKGNFPGRFSGRQFSNSRSEMNVSTLELGDSALYLCASSLGPLTDTQYFGPGTRLTVL.

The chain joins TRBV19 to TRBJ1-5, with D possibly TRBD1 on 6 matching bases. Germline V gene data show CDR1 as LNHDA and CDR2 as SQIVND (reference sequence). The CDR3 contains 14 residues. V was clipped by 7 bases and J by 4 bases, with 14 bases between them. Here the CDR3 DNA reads TGTGCCAGTACCTGGTCAGGGGATAATCAGCCCCAGCATTTT. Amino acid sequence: CASTWSGDNQPQHF.

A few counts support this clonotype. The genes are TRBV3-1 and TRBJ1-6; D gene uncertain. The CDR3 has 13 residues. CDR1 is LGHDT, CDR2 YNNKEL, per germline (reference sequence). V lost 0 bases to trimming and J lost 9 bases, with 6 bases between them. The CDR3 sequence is CASSQEGISPLHF. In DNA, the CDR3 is TGTGCCAGCAGCCAAGAGGGGATTTCACCCCTCCACTTT.

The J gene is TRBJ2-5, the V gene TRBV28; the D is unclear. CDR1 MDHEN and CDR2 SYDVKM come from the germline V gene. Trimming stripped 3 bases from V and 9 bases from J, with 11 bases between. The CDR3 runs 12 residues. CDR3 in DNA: TGTGCCAGCAGTTTTAAAGGGTTGGCCCAGTACTTC. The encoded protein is CASSFKGLAQYF.

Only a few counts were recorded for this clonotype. CDR3 nucleotides: TGTGCCAGCAGTTACACACAGGGGGCGCATGAAAAACTGTTTTTT. Translation gives CASSYTQGAHEKLFF. V is TRBV6-6 and J is TRBJ1-4; TRBD1 aligns across 9 bases. Trimming removed 2 bases from V and 6 bases from J; junction bases left unmatched: 4. CDR1 and CDR2 from the germline V gene are MNHNY and SVGAGI (reference sequence). The CDR3 has 15 amino acids.

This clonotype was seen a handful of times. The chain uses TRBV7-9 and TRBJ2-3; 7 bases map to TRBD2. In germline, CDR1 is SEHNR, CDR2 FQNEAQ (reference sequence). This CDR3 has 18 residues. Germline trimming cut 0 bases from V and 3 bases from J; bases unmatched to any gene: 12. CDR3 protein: CASSLALKLGRETDTQYF. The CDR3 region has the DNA TGTGCCAGCAGCTTAGCGCTAAAATTGGGGAGGGAGACAGATACGCAGTATTTT.

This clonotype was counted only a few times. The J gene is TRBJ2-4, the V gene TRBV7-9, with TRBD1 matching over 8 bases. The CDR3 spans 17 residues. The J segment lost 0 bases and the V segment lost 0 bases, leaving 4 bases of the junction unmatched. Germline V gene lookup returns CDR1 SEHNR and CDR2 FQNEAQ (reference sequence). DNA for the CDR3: TGTGCCAGCAGCTTAGCCGGGACAGGAGTAGCCAAAAACATTCAGTACTTC. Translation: CASSLAGTGVAKNIQYF.

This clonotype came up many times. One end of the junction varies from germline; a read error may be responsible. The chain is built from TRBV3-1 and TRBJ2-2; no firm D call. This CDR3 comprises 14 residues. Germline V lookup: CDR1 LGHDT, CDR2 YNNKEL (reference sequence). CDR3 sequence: CASRQGTNTGELFF. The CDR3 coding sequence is TGTGCCAGCAGGCAAGGTACCAACACCGGGGAGCTGTTTTTT.

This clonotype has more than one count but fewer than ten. CDR3: CASSLQGRNNEQFF. CDR3 in DNA: TGTGCCAGCAGCCTCCAGGGACGAAATAATGAGCAGTTCTTC. The V call is TRBV6-1, the J call TRBJ2-1; D is perhaps TRBD1 or TRBD2 (5 bases each). Looked up from germline, CDR1 is MNHNS and CDR2 is SASEGT. This CDR3 comprises 14 residues. The V gene lost 6 bases and the J gene lost 7 bases, with 16 bases spanning the gap.

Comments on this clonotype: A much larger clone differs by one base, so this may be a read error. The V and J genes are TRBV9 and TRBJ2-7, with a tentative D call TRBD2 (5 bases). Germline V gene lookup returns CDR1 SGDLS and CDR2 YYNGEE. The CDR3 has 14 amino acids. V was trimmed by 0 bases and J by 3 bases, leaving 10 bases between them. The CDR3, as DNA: TGTGCCAGCAGCGTAGCGGGGAGTGGCTACGAGCAGTACTTC. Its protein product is CASSVAGSGYEQYF.

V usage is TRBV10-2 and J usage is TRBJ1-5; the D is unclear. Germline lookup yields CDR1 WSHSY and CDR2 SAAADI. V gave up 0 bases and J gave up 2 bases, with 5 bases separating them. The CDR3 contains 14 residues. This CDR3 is CASSESDGNQPQHF. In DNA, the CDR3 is TGCGCCAGCAGTGAGTCTGACGGCAATCAGCCCCAGCATTTT.

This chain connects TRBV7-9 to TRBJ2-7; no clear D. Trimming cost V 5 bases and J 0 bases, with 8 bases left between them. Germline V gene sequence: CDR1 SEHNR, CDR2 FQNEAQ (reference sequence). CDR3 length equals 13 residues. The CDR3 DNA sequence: TGTGCCAGCAGCCCCGGCGACTCCTACGAGCAGTACTTC. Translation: CASSPGDSYEQYF.

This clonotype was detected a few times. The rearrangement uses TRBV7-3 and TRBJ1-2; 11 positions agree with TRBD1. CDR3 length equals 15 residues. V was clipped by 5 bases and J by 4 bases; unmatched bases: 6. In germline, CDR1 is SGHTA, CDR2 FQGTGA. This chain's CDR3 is CASSPGGQGVYGYTF. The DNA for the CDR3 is TGTGCCAGCAGCCCCGGGGGACAGGGGGTCTATGGCTACACCTTC.